Listed here are 23 T cell receptor beta chains from one sample, sequenced in a study of blood T cell repertoires in COVID-19. The table came from immunoSEQ multiplex PCR; TCRdb's copy has only in-frame clones and leaves some out. The sample records 350,000 to 550,000 clones, 87% being singletons. The sample consisted of PBMCs or T cells enriched from blood (not recorded which). Every receptor here comes from a woman aged 18-29 years with acute COVID-19.

The V call is TRBV10-3, the J call TRBJ2-5; D gene uncertain. This CDR3 comprises 14 residues. Germline lookup yields CDR1 ENHRY and CDR2 SYGVKD. Trimming left V 0 bases short and J 5 bases short, with 10 bases between. Here the CDR3 reads CAISESVVGETQYF. DNA of the CDR3: TGTGCCATCAGTGAGTCGGTGGTGGGCGAGACCCAGTACTTC.

Here the CDR3 DNA reads TGTGCCAGCAGCCCGGACAGGGGGCGCTTAGAGACCCAGTACTTC. It translates to CASSPDRGRLETQYF. The V gene is TRBV3-1 (or the pseudogene TRBV3-2), the J gene TRBJ2-5, with 11 bases aligning to TRBD1. The germline gives CDR1 LGHDT, CDR2 YNNKEL (reference sequence). Trimming cost V 4 bases and J 4 bases; bases outside gene matches: 5. There are 15 residues in the CDR3.

The chain combines TRBV6-6 with TRBJ2-5, with 8 bases that match TRBD1. The CDR3 extends over 16 amino acids. V was clipped by 2 bases and J by 2 bases; unmatched bases: 7. Per germline, CDR1 MNHNY and CDR2 SVGAGI (reference sequence). CDR3 sequence: CASSYDRGHNQETQYF. CDR3 nucleotides: TGTGCCAGCAGTTACGACAGGGGTCATAATCAAGAGACCCAGTACTTC.

The CDR3 DNA follows: TGTGCCAGCAGTTACAGGGGCACCGGGGAGCTGTTTTTT. Residues: CASSYRGTGELFF. The chain has TRBV14 and TRBJ2-2; 7 bases align to TRBD1. V trimming: 6 bases; J trimming: 4 bases; junction bases outside the gene matches: 2. The CDR3 has 13 amino acids. Germline V gene lookup returns CDR1 SGHDN and CDR2 FVKESK.

The V call is TRBV28, the J call TRBJ1-6; 7 bases map to TRBD1. CDR1 MDHEN and CDR2 SYDVKM come from the germline V gene. This CDR3 spans 14 amino acids. Trimming took 3 bases from V and 7 from J; bases not matched to a gene: 3. CDR3 nucleotide sequence: TGTGCCAGCAGTTTGAGGGGGCAGAATTCACCCCTCCACTTT. It encodes CASSLRGQNSPLHF. Using reference TRBV28 and TRBJ1-6 for the parts outside the CDR3, the full variable domain is DVKVTQSSRYLVKRTGEKVFLECVQDMDHENMFWYRQDPGLGLRLIYFSYDVKMKEKGDIPEGYSVSREKKERFSLILESASTNQTSMYLCASSLRGQNSPLHFGNGTRLTVT.

This chain connects TRBV29-1 to TRBJ2-7; 14 bases align to TRBD2. In germline, CDR1 is SQVTM, CDR2 ANQGSEA. This CDR3 is built from 15 residues. Unmatched junction bases numbered 7, after V lost 0 bases and J lost 9 bases. CDR3 in amino acids: CSVEEPGLAGVLQYF. The CDR3 DNA follows: TGCAGCGTTGAAGAGCCGGGACTAGCGGGAGTTCTGCAGTACTTC.

The V gene is TRBV20-1, the J gene TRBJ2-3; D is uncertain. Germline CDR1 reads DFQATT; CDR2 reads SNEGSKA (reference sequence). The CDR3 spans 11 residues. This chain's CDR3 is CSIDFTDTQYF. CDR3 nucleotides: TGCAGCATAGACTTCACAGATACGCAGTATTTT.

The chain employs TRBV7-6 and TRBJ2-5; D uncertain. Trimming cost V 0 bases and J 4 bases, with 15 bases left between them. The CDR3 has 16 residues. In germline, CDR1 is SGHVS, CDR2 FNYEAQ. The CDR3 DNA sequence: TGTGCCAGCAGCTTAGCAGCTACCCAGGCAGGAGAGACCCAGTACTTC. Its translation is CASSLAATQAGETQYF. The full variable domain, with the rest looked up from reference TRBV7-6 and TRBJ2-5, is GAGVSQSPRYKVTKRGQDVALRCDPISGHVSLYWYRQALGQGPEFLTYFNYEAQQDKSGLPNDRFSAERPEGSISTLTIQRTEQRDSAMYRCASSLAATQAGETQYFGPGTRLLVL.

This clone is a singleton in its sample. The chain employs TRBV15 and TRBJ2-1, with 11 bases lining up with TRBD2. The CDR3 spans 16 residues. Germline V lookup: CDR1 LNHNV, CDR2 YYDKDF (reference sequence). V dropped 5 bases and J dropped 6; count of bases not matched to a gene: 9. The CDR3 sequence: CATSWTSGSRPNEQFF. The CDR3 coding sequence is TGTGCCACCAGCTGGACTAGCGGGTCTAGGCCCAATGAGCAGTTCTTC.

V and J are TRBV27 and TRBJ2-5; D is ambiguous. CDR1 and CDR2 from the germline V gene are MNHEY and SMNVEV (reference sequence). This CDR3 contains 14 residues. Between the trimmed V and J ends, which lost 0 bases and 2 bases, there was a span of 7 bases. CDR3 bases: TGTGCCAGCAGTTTATCGTGGCCGCAAGAGACCCAGTACTTC. This sequence encodes CASSLSWPQETQYF.

The V call is TRBV6-6, the J call TRBJ1-6; D is perhaps TRBD1 (5 bases). This CDR3 is built from 14 residues. The germline CDR1 and CDR2 sequences are MNHNY and SVGAGI (reference sequence). Trimming took off 4 bases at V and 8 bases at J, with 12 bases between the two ends. The CDR3 loop reads CASSSRGSDSPLHF. The CDR3 DNA follows: TGTGCCAGCAGTTCCCGGGGGTCGGATTCACCCCTCCACTTT.

The chain recombines TRBV6-5 with TRBJ2-3; D is undetermined. The CDR3 length is 15 residues. CDR1 is MNHEY and CDR2 is SVGAGI in the germline V gene. Between the trimmed V and J ends, which lost 0 bases and 6 bases, there was a span of 13 bases. The CDR3 here is CASSYSRLALDTQYF. In DNA form, the CDR3 reads TGTGCCAGCAGTTACTCGCGTTTAGCCCTGGATACGCAGTATTTT.

The DNA for the CDR3 is TGTGCCAGCAGTTTGTTACGGACAGACAAAAACGAGCAGTACTTC. It specifies CASSLLRTDKNEQYF. The chain carries TRBV27 and TRBJ2-7, with TRBD1 as a possible D gene (6 bases). Trimming took off 3 bases at V and 5 bases at J, with 17 bases between the two ends. The CDR3 has 15 residues. CDR1 and CDR2 (germline): MNHEY, SMNVEV (reference sequence).

This clone was seen a few times. The chain is built from TRBV28 and TRBJ2-1; a possible D gene is TRBD2 (6 bases). The V end was cut by 3 bases, the J end by 6 bases, with 12 bases between. This CDR3 contains 14 residues. Germline CDR1 is MDHEN and CDR2 is SYDVKM. CDR3 sequence: CASSLDGGTNEQFF. CDR3 nucleotides: TGTGCCAGCAGTTTGGATGGCGGGACCAATGAGCAGTTCTTC.

The chain recombines TRBV6-5 with TRBJ2-5, with a possible D match to TRBD1 (5 bases). The CDR3 runs 15 residues. Trimming pared 2 bases from V and 2 bases from J, leaving 12 bases between. The germline V gene encodes CDR1 MNHEY and CDR2 SVGAGI. This chain's CDR3 is CASSYGQGGQETQYF. The DNA of the CDR3 is TGTGCCAGCAGTTACGGGCAGGGTGGGCAAGAGACCCAGTACTTC.

In its sample, this clone was seen once. V is TRBV9 and J is TRBJ1-4; D is unclear. The CDR3 is made up of 15 amino acids. Germline V gene lookup returns CDR1 SGDLS and CDR2 YYNGEE. Trimming removed 4 bases at V and 7 bases at J, with 17 bases between. CDR3 amino acids: CASSTDGLVREKLFF. CDR3 bases: TGTGCCAGCAGCACAGATGGGTTGGTCCGTGAAAAACTGTTTTTT.

The rearrangement joins TRBV18 to TRBJ2-5; no reliable D call. V gave up 0 bases and J gave up 5 bases, with 7 bases separating them. CDR3 length equals 13 residues. Germline CDR1 is KGHSH and CDR2 is LQKENI. CDR3 residues: CASSPPSRETQYF. The DNA for the CDR3 is TGTGCCAGCTCACCACCGAGCAGGGAGACCCAGTACTTC.

In its sample, this clone was seen once. The chain combines TRBV3-1 (or the pseudogene TRBV3-2) with TRBJ1-6; D may be TRBD1 (6 bases). The CDR3 contains 14 residues. V lost 4 bases and J 9 bases, leaving 13 bases between the germline ends. Germline assignment: CDR1 LGHDT and CDR2 YNNKEL (reference sequence). The CDR3 coding sequence is TGTGCCAGCAGCCCCCGGACAGAAGGTTCACCCCTCCACTTT. The encoded protein is CASSPRTEGSPLHF.

The chain has TRBV19 and TRBJ1-2, with 9 bases identical to TRBD1. The CDR3 spans 17 residues. The ends lost 7 bases at V and 5 bases at J; junction bases unmatched: 17. In germline, CDR1 is LNHDA, CDR2 SQIVND (reference sequence). The chain's CDR3 is CASTETFSGTGSYGYTF. The CDR3 DNA sequence: TGTGCCAGTACCGAAACTTTCTCCGGGACAGGGAGTTATGGCTACACCTTC.

Only one count was recorded for this clone. V and J are TRBV19 and TRBJ1-3; tentative D call: TRBD1 (5 bases). CDR1 and CDR2 (germline): LNHDA, SQIVND (reference sequence). The CDR3 has 16 amino acids. V shed 3 bases and J shed 0 bases, with 12 bases lying between them. DNA of the CDR3: TGTGCCAGTAGTATCGGGACTTTTAGCTCTGGAAACACCATATATTTT. Translated, it gives CASSIGTFSSGNTIYF.

The chain recombines TRBV12-3 or TRBV12-4 with TRBJ1-1, with D hard to call. The CDR3 has 13 residues. V was trimmed by 6 bases and J by 5 bases, leaving 13 bases between them. The CDR3 reads CASSPTGATEAFF. The CDR3 DNA sequence: TGTGCCAGCAGCCCGACGGGTGCAACTGAAGCTTTCTTT.

The chain joins TRBV4-1 to TRBJ2-2, with 8 bases lining up with TRBD2. With V trimmed by 7 bases and J by 0 bases, 10 bases remained unmatched. The CDR3 spans 17 residues. Germline CDR1 is MGHRA and CDR2 is YSYEKL. The CDR3 bases are TGCGCCAGCACCCTCGTAATAGCGGGGCCGAACACCGGGGAGCTGTTTTTT. It codes for CASTLVIAGPNTGELFF.

The chain employs TRBV3-1 (or the pseudogene TRBV3-2) and TRBJ2-1, with D perhaps TRBD2 (7 bases). Trimming removed 6 bases at V and 9 bases at J, with 15 bases between. Germline assignment: CDR1 LGHDT and CDR2 YNNKEL (reference sequence). The CDR3 is 13 residues long. The CDR3 region is CASRKGGAGEQFF. CDR3 DNA sequence: TGTGCCAGCAGGAAGGGGGGGGCAGGTGAGCAGTTCTTC.